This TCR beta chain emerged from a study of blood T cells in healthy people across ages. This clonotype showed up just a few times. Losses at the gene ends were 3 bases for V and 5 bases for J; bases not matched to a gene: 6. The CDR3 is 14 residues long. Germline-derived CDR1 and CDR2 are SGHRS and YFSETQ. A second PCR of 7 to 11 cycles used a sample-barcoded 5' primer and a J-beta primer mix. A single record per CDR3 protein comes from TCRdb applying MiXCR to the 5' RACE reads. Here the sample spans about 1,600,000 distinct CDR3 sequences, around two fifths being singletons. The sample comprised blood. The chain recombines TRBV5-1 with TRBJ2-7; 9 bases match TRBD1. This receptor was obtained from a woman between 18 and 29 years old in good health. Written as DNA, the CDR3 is TGCGCCAGCAGCTGGGACAGGGAAATCAACGAGCAGTACTTC. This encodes CASSWDREINEQYF.